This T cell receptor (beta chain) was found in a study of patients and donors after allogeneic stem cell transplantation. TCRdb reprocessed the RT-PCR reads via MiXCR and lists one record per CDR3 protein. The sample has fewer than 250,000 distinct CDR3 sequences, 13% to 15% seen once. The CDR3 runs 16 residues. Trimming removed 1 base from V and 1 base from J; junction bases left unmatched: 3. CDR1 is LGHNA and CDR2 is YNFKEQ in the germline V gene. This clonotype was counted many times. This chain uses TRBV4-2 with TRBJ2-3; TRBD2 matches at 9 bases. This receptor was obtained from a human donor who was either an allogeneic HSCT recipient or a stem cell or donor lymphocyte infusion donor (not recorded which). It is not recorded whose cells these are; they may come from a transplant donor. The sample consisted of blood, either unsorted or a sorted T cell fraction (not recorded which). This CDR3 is CASSQVLAGGTDTQYF. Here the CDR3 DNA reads TGTGCCAGCAGCCAAGTTTTAGCGGGGGGCACAGATACGCAGTATTTT.